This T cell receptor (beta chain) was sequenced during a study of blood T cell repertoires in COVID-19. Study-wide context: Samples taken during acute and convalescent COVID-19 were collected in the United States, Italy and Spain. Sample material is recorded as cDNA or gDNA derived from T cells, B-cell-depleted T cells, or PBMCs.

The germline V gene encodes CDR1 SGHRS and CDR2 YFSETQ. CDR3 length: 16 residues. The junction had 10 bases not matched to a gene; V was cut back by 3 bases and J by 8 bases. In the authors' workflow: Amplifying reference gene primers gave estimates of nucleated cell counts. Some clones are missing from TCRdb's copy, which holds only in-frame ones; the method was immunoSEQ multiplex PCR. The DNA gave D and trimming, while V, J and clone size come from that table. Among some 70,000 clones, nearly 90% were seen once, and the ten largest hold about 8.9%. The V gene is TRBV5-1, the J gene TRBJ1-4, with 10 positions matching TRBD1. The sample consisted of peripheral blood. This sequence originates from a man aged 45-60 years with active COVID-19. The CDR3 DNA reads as TGCGCCAGCAGCTCCCCCGGGGGACAGGGGAGCGAAAAACTGTTTTTT. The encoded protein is CASSSPGGQGSEKLFF.